This TCR beta chain was profiled in a study of T-cell reconstitution after alpha-beta-depleted transplantation in children. General study points: T-cell numbers and diversity, one year after transplant, stemmed largely from T cells that were newly produced. Surviving recipient T cells and thymic progenitors produced the high day-60 TCRbeta diversity seen in some patients. In patients about two months after transplant, alpha-beta T cells reportedly arose from several hundred expanded graft clones.

This clonotype was recorded many times. As yet, its antigen is unknown. CDR3 length equals 15 residues. Germline V gene lookup returns CDR1 SEHNR and CDR2 FQNEAQ (reference sequence). Trimming cost V 2 bases and J 0 bases, with 7 bases left between them. Unique molecular identifiers were built into the TCRbeta library. Via MiXCR, TCRdb re-called the PCR reads, giving one row per CDR3 protein. The table includes under 70,000 distinct CDR3 sequences, 9.5% to 13% detected once. V and J are TRBV7-9 and TRBJ1-4; no definite D call. This clonotype was sampled from a boy aged 10-17 years with acute myeloid leukemia, due to receive a stem cell transplant. The sequencing here drew on PBMCs, taken before TCRalphabeta/CD19-depleted stem cell transplant. The CDR3 sequence is CASSLNGPTNEKLFF. The CDR3 nucleotides read TGTGCCAGCAGCTTAAATGGACCAACTAATGAAAAACTGTTTTTT. The full variable domain, in which reference TRBV7-9 and TRBJ1-4 provide the parts outside the CDR3, is DTGVSQNPRHKITKRGQNVTFRCDPISEHNRLYWYRQTLGQGPEFLTYFQNEAQLEKSRLLSDRFSAERPKGSFSTLEIQRTEQGDSAMYLCASSLNGPTNEKLFFGSGTQLSVL.